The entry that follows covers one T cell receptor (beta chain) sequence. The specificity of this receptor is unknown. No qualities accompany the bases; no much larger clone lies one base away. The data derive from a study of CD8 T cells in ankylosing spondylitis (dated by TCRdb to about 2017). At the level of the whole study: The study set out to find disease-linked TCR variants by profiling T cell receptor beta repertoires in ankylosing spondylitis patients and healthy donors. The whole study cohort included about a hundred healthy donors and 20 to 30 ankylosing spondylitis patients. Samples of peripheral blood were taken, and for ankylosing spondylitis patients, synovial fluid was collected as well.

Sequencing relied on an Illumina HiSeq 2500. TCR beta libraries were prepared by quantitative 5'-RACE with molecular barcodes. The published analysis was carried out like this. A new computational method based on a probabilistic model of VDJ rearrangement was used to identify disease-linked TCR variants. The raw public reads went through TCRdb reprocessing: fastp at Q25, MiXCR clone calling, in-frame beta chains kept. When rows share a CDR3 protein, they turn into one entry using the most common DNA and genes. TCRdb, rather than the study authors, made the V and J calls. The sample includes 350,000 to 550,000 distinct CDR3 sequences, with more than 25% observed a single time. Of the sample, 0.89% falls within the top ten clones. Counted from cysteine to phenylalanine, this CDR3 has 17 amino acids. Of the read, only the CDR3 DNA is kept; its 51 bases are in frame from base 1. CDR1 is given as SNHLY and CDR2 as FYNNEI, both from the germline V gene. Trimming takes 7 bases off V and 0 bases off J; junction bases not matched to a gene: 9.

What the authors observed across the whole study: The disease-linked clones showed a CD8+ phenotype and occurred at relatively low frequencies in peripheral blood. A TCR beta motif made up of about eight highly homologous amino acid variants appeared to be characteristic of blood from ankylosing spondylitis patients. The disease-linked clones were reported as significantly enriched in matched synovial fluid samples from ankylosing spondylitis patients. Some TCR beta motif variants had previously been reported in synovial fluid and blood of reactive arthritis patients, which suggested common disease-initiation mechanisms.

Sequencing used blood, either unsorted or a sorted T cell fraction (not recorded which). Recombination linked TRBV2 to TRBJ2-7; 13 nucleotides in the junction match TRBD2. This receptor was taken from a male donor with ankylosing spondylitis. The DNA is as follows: TGTGCCAGCAACGTCCCGGGACTAGCGGGAAACTCCTACGAGCAGTACTTC. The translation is CASNVPGLAGNSYEQYF.